These 20 T cell receptor beta chains share one sample of origin, sequenced in a study of T cells expressing NK-cell markers. TCRdb re-called the 5' RACE reads; one entry per CDR3 protein, DNA not given. This sample contains hundreds of thousands of distinct CDR3 sequences. The sequenced material came from blood T cells: a sorted CD56 or NKG2C T cell subset, CD4+ or CD8+ T cells, or bulk PBMC T cells (not recorded which). Source of these receptors: a woman between 18 and 70 years old in good health.

The chain has TRBV7-2 and TRBJ1-3. The CDR3 is 15 residues long. Germline CDR1 reads SGHTA; CDR2 reads FQGNSA. The CDR3 loop is CASSLGVGQGNTIYF.

The V call is TRBV14, the J call TRBJ2-3. Germline-derived CDR1 and CDR2 are SGHDN and FVKESK. The CDR3 runs to 13 residues. The CDR3 is CASRALGTDTQYF. Drawing the rest from reference TRBV14 and TRBJ2-3, the complete variable domain is EAGVTQFPSHSVIEKGQTVTLRCDPISGHDNLYWYRRVMGKEIKFLLHFVKESKQDESGMPNNRFLAERTGGTYSTLKVQPAELEDSGVYFCASRALGTDTQYFGPGTRLTVL.

The chain combines TRBV7-8 with TRBJ2-1; as DNA is missing, the TRBD2 call by TCRdb cannot be tested. The CDR3 is made up of 13 amino acids. Germline CDR1 SGHVS, CDR2 FQNEAQ. CDR3 loop: CASSSGGLQEQFF.

CDR3 sequence: CSVEDRDRNQPQHF. The chain carries TRBV29-1 and TRBJ1-5; TCRdb lists TRBD1, though no DNA is available to test this call. This CDR3 spans 14 amino acids. The germline V gene encodes CDR1 SQVTM and CDR2 ANQGSEA.

This rearrangement joins TRBV11-3 to TRBJ2-3; with no DNA, the TCRdb D assignment of TRBD1 cannot be verified. The CDR3 has 14 residues. Per the germline V gene, CDR1 is SGHNT and CDR2 is YENEEA. Here the CDR3 reads CASSLSGKADTQYF.

The chain joins TRBV29-1 to TRBJ1-2. Germline values: CDR1 SQVTM, CDR2 ANQGSEA. The CDR3 runs to 14 residues. The CDR3 here is CSVDGGVGVYGYTF.

The CDR3 loop is CSARGQGHHTGELFF. This chain joins TRBV20-1 and TRBJ2-2; as DNA is missing, the TRBD1 call by TCRdb cannot be tested. Germline V gene data show CDR1 as DFQATT and CDR2 as SNEGSKA (reference sequence). The length of the CDR3 is 15 residues.

V and J are TRBV7-8 and TRBJ2-5; TCRdb names TRBD2, which stays unverified in the absence of DNA. The CDR3 consists of 15 residues. Germline loops: CDR1 SGHVS, CDR2 FQNEAQ. The CDR3: CASSQRGYFQETQYF.

V usage is TRBV5-6 and J usage is TRBJ2-2. CDR1 and CDR2 (germline): SGHDT, YYEEEE. The CDR3 covers 13 residues. CDR3 sequence: CASSLRNTGELFF.

The V and J genes are TRBV9 and TRBJ2-3; the TRBD2 assignment by TCRdb is unverifiable without DNA. The germline gives CDR1 SGDLS, CDR2 YYNGEE. This CDR3 has 15 residues. The CDR3 reads CASSATAGGSDTQYF.

The chain recombines TRBV5-5 with TRBJ1-1; TCRdb gives TRBD1 as the D gene, but with no DNA this cannot be confirmed. Germline-derived CDR1 and CDR2 are SGHKS and YYEKEE (reference sequence). CDR3 size: 16 residues. The CDR3 reads CASSLWQGKRGTEAFF.

The V and J genes are TRBV20-1 and TRBJ1-5; TCRdb's D gene call, TRBD1, goes unchecked for lack of DNA. Per germline, CDR1 DFQATT and CDR2 SNEGSKA (reference sequence). The CDR3 extends over 12 amino acids. CDR3 amino acids: CSAPGNNQPQHF.

The chain links TRBV6-2 or TRBV6-3 to TRBJ2-7. The CDR3 has 16 amino acids. Germline values: CDR1 MNHEY, CDR2 SVGEGT. The CDR3 protein is CASSYSTIRGPYEQYF.

The chain has TRBV7-2 and TRBJ2-7; checking the TCRdb D call of TRBD2 is not possible without DNA. CDR1 is SGHTA, CDR2 FQGNSA, per germline. The CDR3 is 13 residues long. CDR3 sequence: CASSPGLPYEQYF.

This chain connects TRBV19 to TRBJ1-2; the D call from TCRdb, TRBD1, cannot be confirmed without DNA. The CDR3 runs 14 residues. Germline V gene data show CDR1 as LNHDA and CDR2 as SQIVND (reference sequence). CDR3 amino acids: CASSIQGANYGYTF.

The chain employs TRBV28 and TRBJ2-7; TCRdb returns TRBD2, unconfirmable since there is no DNA. There are 15 residues in the CDR3. CDR1 MDHEN and CDR2 SYDVKM come from the germline V gene. The chain's CDR3 is CASSYLGGEAYEQYF.

CDR3 loop: CSARLGRGSYNEQFF. The chain has TRBV20-1 and TRBJ2-1. The V gene's germline CDR1 is DFQATT and CDR2 SNEGSKA (reference sequence). The CDR3 is 15 residues long.

The chain uses TRBV4-3 and TRBJ2-2. The CDR3 is 15 amino acids. The germline V gene has CDR1 LGHNA and CDR2 YSLEER. CDR3 region: CASSADSTNTGELFF.

The V gene is TRBV7-2, the J gene TRBJ2-1; TCRdb indicates TRBD2, and absent DNA this call remains unverified. The CDR3 has 13 amino acids. Germline CDR1 SGHTA, CDR2 FQGNSA. CDR3: CASRPQSGNEQFF.

The chain recombines TRBV11-2 with TRBJ2-1; checking the TCRdb D call of TRBD2 is not possible without DNA. The length of the CDR3 is 18 residues. Germline CDR1 and CDR2: SGHAT and FQNNGV. CDR3 sequence: CASSLVIRGGSSYNEQFF.